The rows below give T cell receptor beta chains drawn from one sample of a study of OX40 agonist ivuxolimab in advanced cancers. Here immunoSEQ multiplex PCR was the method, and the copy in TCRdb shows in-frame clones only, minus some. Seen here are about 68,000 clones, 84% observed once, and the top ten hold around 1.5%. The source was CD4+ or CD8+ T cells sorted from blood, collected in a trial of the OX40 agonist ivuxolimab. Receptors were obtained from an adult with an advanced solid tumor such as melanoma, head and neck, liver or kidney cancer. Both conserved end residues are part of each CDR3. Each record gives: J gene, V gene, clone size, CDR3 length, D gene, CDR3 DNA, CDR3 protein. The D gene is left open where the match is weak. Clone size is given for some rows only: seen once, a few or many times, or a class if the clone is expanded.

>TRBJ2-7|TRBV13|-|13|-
TGTGCCAGCAGCTCAGCCTACAGGGACGAGCAGTACTTC
CASSSAYRDEQYF
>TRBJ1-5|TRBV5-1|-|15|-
TGCGCCAGCAGCCTACAGGGTAATAGCAATCAGCCCCAGCATTTT
CASSLQGNSNQPQHF
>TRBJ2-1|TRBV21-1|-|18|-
TGTGCCAGCACCCAGATTAGGCTAGCGGGAGGTACCTACAATGAGCAGTTCTTC
CASTQIRLAGGTYNEQFF
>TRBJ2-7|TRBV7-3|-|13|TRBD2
TGTGCCAGCAGCTTCGTGGGAGGGGACGAGCAGTACTTC
CASSFVGGDEQYF
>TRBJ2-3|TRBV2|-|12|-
TGTGCCAGCAGTGAGCTAGCAGATACGCAGTATTTT
CASSELADTQYF
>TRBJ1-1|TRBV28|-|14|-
TGTGCCAGCAGCCGCCCCTGGAGGCGGACTGAAGCTTTCTTT
CASSRPWRRTEAFF
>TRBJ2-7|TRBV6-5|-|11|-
TGTGCCAGCAGACTGAACTACGAGCAGTACTTC
CASRLNYEQYF
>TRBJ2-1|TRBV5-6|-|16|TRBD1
TGTGCCAGCAGCTGGGGCCCGGGACAGGGGGCCTATGAGCAGTTCTTC
CASSWGPGQGAYEQFF
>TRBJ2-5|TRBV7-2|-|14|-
TGTGCCAGCAGCTTAGGGTTGGCAGGAGAGACCCAGTACTTC
CASSLGLAGETQYF
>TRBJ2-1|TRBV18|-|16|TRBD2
TGTGCCAGCTCACCACCCCTAGCGGGAGACCACAATGAGCAGTTCTTC
CASSPPLAGDHNEQFF
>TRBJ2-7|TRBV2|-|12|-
TGTGCCAGCAGTGGGAACCACTACGAGCAGTACTTC
CASSGNHYEQYF
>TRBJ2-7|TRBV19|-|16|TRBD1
TGTGCCAGTAGTATCCCTTCCCGGGACAGGGTTAAGGAGCAGTACTTC
CASSIPSRDRVKEQYF
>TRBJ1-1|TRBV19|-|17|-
TGTGCCAGTAGTATCCTCCCTTTGCGGCAGTTGAACACTGAAGCTTTCTTT
CASSILPLRQLNTEAFF
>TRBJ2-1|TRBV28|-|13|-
TGTGCCAGCAGTCTGACTATTAGGGATGAGCAGTTCTTC
CASSLTIRDEQFF
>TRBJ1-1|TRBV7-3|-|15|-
TGTGCCAGCAGCTTAACGGTCGGATTGAACACTGAAGCTTTCTTT
CASSLTVGLNTEAFF
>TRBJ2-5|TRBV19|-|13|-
TGTGCCAGTAGTATTGGAGGGCAAGAGACCCAGTACTTC
CASSIGGQETQYF
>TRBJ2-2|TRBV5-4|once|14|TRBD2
TGTGCCAGCAGCTTGGGACTAGCAGCCGGGGAGCTGTTTTTT
CASSLGLAAGELFF
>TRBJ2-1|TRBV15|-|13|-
TGTGCCACCAGCAGAGAGTATCTCGATGAGCAGTTCTTC
CATSREYLDEQFF
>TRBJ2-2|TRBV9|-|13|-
TGTGCCAGCAGCGTAGATCTGACCGGGGAGCTGTTTTTT
CASSVDLTGELFF
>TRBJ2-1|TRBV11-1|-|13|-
TGTGCCAGCAGCTTAGGGTACTCGGATGAGCAGTTCTTC
CASSLGYSDEQFF
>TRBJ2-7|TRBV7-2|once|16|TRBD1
TGTGCCAGCAGCCCGAACTCGGGACAGGGAACTTACGAGCAGTACTTC
CASSPNSGQGTYEQYF
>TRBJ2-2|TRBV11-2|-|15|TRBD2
TGTGCCAGCAGCCCCGGGACTAGCAGAACCGGGGAGCTGTTTTTT
CASSPGTSRTGELFF
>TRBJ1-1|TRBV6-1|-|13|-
TGTGCCAGCAGTCTGACTTGGGGCACTGAAGCTTTCTTT
CASSLTWGTEAFF
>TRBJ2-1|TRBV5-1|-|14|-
TGCGCCAGCAGCTTGGCCAAAGCCCTCGATGAGCAGTTCTTC
CASSLAKALDEQFF
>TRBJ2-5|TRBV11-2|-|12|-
TGTGCCAGCAGCTTAGCACAAGAGACCCAGTACTTC
CASSLAQETQYF
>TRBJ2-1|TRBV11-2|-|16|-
TGTGCCAGCAGCTTGGGGGGTCTATGGGGATACAATGAGCAGTTCTTC
CASSLGGLWGYNEQFF
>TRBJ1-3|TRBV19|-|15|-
TGTGCCAGTAGTATCTCGGTAGAAGGAGGGAACACCATATATTTT
CASSISVEGGNTIYF
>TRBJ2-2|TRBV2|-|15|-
TGTGCCAGCAGTGGGACCATGGGGAGCACCGGGGAGCTGTTTTTT
CASSGTMGSTGELFF
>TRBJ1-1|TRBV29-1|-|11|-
TGCAGCGCCACCGGGAACACTGAAGCTTTCTTT
CSATGNTEAFF
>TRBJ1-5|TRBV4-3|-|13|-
TGCGCCAGCAGCCCGAGTAGCAATCAGCCCCAGCATTTT
CASSPSSNQPQHF
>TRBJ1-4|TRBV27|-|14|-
TGTGCCAGCGCCCCAGGGTGGCCCGATGAAAAACTGTTTTTT
CASAPGWPDEKLFF
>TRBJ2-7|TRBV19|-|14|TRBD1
TGTGCCAGTAGTCCCTGGGACAGCACCTACGAGCAGTACTTC
CASSPWDSTYEQYF
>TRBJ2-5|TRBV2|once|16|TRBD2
TGTGCCAGCAGTGCCGTGGCGGGAGGACGGCGGGAGACCCAGTACTTC
CASSAVAGGRRETQYF
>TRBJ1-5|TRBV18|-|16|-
TGTGCCAGCTCCGGAGCGACAGTATATAGCAATCAGCCCCAGCATTTT
CASSGATVYSNQPQHF
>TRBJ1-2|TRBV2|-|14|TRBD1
TGTGCCAGCAGCCCCGGACAGGCTAACTATGGCTACACCTTC
CASSPGQANYGYTF
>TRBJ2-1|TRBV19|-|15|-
TGTGCCAGTACCCACGGCAGTTACTCCTACAATGAGCAGTTCTTC
CASTHGSYSYNEQFF
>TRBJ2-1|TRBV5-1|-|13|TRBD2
TGCGCCAGCACCGGTCTAGCGGGAAGTGAGCAGTTCTTC
CASTGLAGSEQFF
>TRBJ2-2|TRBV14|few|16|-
TGTGCCAGCAGCCGAGCAGGGCCGTTGGGCACCGGGGAGCTGTTTTTT
CASSRAGPLGTGELFF
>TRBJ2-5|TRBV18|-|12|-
TGTGCCAGCTCACCTCTCCAAGAGACCCAGTACTTC
CASSPLQETQYF
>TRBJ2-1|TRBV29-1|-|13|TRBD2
TGCAGCGTCCGACTAGCGGGAGGCTCAGAGCAGTTCTTC
CSVRLAGGSEQFF
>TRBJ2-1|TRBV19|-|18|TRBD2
TGTGCCAGTAGTAGTCTGAGCCGGGGACTAGCGAAAGGCGATGAGCAGTTCTTC
CASSSLSRGLAKGDEQFF
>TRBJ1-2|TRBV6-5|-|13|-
TGTGCCAGTCAACCGGAGAGTAACTATGGCTACACCTTC
CASQPESNYGYTF
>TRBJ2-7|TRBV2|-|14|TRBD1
TGTGCCAGCAGTGTTGGACAGGTAGTCTACGAGCAGTACTTC
CASSVGQVVYEQYF
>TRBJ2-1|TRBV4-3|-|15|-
TGCGCCAGCAGCCAAGATCCACAGACGTACAATGAGCAGTTCTTC
CASSQDPQTYNEQFF
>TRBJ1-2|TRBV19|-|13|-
TGTGCCAGTAGTATAGGGACAGAAGGAGGCTACACCTTC
CASSIGTEGGYTF
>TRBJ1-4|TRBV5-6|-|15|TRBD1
TGTGCCAGCAGCCAGACAGGGGTCGTGAGGGAAAAACTGTTTTTT
CASSQTGVVREKLFF
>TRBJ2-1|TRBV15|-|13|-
TGTGCCACCAGCAGAGATCACGTTAATGAGCAGTTCTTC
CATSRDHVNEQFF
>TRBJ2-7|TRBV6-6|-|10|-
TGTGCCAGCAGGAACTACGAGCAGTACTTC
CASRNYEQYF
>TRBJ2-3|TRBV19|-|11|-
TGTGCCAGTAGTATCAGAGGGGAGCAGTATTTT
CASSIRGEQYF
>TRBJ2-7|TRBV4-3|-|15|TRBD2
TGCGCCAGCAGCCAAAATCCAGCGGGAGGCTACGAGCAGTACTTC
CASSQNPAGGYEQYF
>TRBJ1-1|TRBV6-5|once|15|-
TGTGCCAGCAGTTACGGAGGGGCCTTGAACACTGAAGCTTTCTTT
CASSYGGALNTEAFF
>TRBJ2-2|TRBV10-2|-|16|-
TGCGCCAGCAGTGAGTCGACGGGCAGGAGCACCGGGGAGCTGTTTTTT
CASSESTGRSTGELFF
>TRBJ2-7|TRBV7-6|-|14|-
TGTGCCAGCAGCTTGAACTCCGATTCCTACGAGCAGTACTTC
CASSLNSDSYEQYF
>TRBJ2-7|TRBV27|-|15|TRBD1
TGTGCCAGCAGTTGGCGACAGGGTGGCTCCTACGAGCAGTACTTC
CASSWRQGGSYEQYF
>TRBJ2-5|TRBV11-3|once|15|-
TGTGCCAGCAGCTTAGGTCCCCACGAAGAAGAGACCCAGTACTTC
CASSLGPHEEETQYF
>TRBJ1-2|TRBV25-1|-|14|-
TGTGCCAGCAGTGAAGAGCCCCTCGCCTATGGCTACACCTTC
CASSEEPLAYGYTF
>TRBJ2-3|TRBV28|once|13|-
TGTGCCAGCAGAATAGACAGCACAGATACGCAGTATTTT
CASRIDSTDTQYF
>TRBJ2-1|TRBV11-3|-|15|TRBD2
TGTGCCAGCAGCAGTATAGCGGGAGGTAGGAATGGGCAGTTCTTC
CASSSIAGGRNGQFF
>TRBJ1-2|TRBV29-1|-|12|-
TGCAGCTATAGGCTCTCTAGTCACGGCTACACTTTC
CSYRLSSHGYTF